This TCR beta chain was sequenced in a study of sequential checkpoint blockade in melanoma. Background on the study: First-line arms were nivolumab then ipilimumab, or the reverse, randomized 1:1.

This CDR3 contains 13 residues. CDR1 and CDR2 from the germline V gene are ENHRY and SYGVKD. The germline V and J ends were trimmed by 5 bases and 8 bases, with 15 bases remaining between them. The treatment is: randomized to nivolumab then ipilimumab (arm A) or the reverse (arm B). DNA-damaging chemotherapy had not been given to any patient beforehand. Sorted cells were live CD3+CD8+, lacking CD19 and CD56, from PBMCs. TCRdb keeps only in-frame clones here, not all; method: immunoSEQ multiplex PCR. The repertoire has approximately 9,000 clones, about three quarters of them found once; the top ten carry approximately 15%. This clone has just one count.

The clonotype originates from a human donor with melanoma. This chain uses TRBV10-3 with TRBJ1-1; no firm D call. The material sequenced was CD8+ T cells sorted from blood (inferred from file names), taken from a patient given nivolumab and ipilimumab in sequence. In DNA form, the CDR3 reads TGTGCCATCAGTCTTGGGTCCTCTAGGGAAGCTTTCTTT. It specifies CAISLGSSREAFF.